Each of the 26 T cell receptor beta chains below was sequenced from the same sample in a study of identical twins. TCRdb itself ran the 5' RACE reads through MiXCR, one entry per CDR3 protein. The repertoire includes 450,000 or so distinct CDR3 sequences, 20% to 30% of them detected once, and 2.5% to 3.5% sits in the top ten. This sample also appeared in a second study, on T cells expressing NK-cell markers.

The sample comprised CD4+ T cells sorted from blood. The receptors come from a woman younger than 30 in good health.

This clonotype has just a few counts. V and J are TRBV18 and TRBJ1-2; no firm D call. This CDR3 contains 13 residues. Per germline, CDR1 KGHSH and CDR2 LQKENI. Trimming left V 6 bases short and J 5 bases short, with 13 bases between. The CDR3 DNA is TGTGCCAGCTCGCTCGGAGGTCCTTATGGCTACACCTTC. Translated: CASSLGGPYGYTF.

This chain connects TRBV2 to TRBJ2-3; TRBD2 matches 7 bases. The J segment lost 3 bases and the V segment lost 3 bases, leaving 6 bases of the junction unmatched. CDR1 and CDR2 from the germline V gene are SNHLY and FYNNEI. CDR3 length: 15 residues. Here the CDR3 DNA reads TGTGCCAGCAGTGATCCAGCGGGGATAACAGATACGCAGTATTTT. It encodes CASSDPAGITDTQYF.

As to this clonotype: A much bigger clone sits one base away, suggesting this may be a read error. The J gene is TRBJ2-2, the V gene TRBV5-1; D assignment may be TRBD1 or TRBD2 (5 bases each). The CDR3 is made up of 13 amino acids. Germline CDR1 and CDR2: SGHRS and YFSETQ. In DNA form, the CDR3 reads TGCGCCGGCAGAGGGGCGAACACCGGGGAGCTGTTTTTT. Amino acids: CAGRGANTGELFF.

This clonotype was observed a few times. The J gene is TRBJ2-2, the V gene TRBV3-1; no firm D call. V dropped 2 bases and J dropped 7 bases, with 8 bases sitting between them. This CDR3 is 13 amino acids long. Looked up from germline, CDR1 is LGHDT and CDR2 is YNNKEL (reference sequence). CDR3: CASSQTSRGELFF. The CDR3, as DNA: TGTGCCAGCAGCCAAACCTCTCGCGGGGAGCTGTTTTTT.

The chain is built from TRBV6-5 and TRBJ1-1, with 9 bases aligning to TRBD1. The trim removed 2 bases at V and 5 bases at J, leaving 12 bases unmatched. This CDR3 region has 17 residues. CDR1 and CDR2 (germline): MNHEY, SVGAGI. CDR3 nucleotides: TGTGCCAGCAGTTACGGACCCCGGGACAGGGTATGGACTGAAGCTTTCTTT. Its translation: CASSYGPRDRVWTEAFF.

This clonotype was found a few times. The genes are TRBV2 and TRBJ2-7; TRBD1 matches 10 bases. Germline lookup yields CDR1 SNHLY and CDR2 FYNNEI. This CDR3 region has 13 residues. Trimming at V came to 5 bases and at J to 5 bases, leaving 3 bases not matched to a gene. CDR3 residues: CASSQDRGDEQYF. DNA of the CDR3: TGTGCCAGCAGTCAGGACAGGGGGGACGAGCAGTACTTC.

The chain carries TRBV20-1 and TRBJ2-3; 10 bases are a match to TRBD2. This CDR3 is built from 15 residues. The V and J ends lost 6 bases and 7 bases, in that order; junction bases with no gene match: 13. The germline CDR1 and CDR2 sequences are DFQATT and SNEGSKA (reference sequence). The CDR3, as DNA: TGCAGTGCCCGGACTAGCGGCCTTCGTATGAATACGCAGTATTTT. It translates to CSARTSGLRMNTQYF.

The chain joins TRBV30 to TRBJ2-3; D tentatively reads TRBD1 or TRBD2 (5 bases each). Between the trimmed V and J ends, which lost 2 bases and 1 base, there was a span of 10 bases. This CDR3 has 14 amino acids. Germline V gene data show CDR1 as GTSNPN and CDR2 as SVGIG (reference sequence). The CDR3 here is CAWSWGSGTDTQYF. In DNA form, the CDR3 reads TGTGCCTGGAGTTGGGGGAGCGGCACAGATACGCAGTATTTT. Full variable domain (outside the CDR3, taken from reference TRBV30 and TRBJ2-3): SQTIHQWPATLVQPVGSPLSLECTVEGTSNPNLYWYRQAAGRGLQLLFYSVGIGQISSEVPQNLSASRPQDRQFILSSKKLLLSDSGFYLCAWSWGSGTDTQYFGPGTRLTVL.

This clonotype was observed a few times. This sequence joins TRBV6-1 and TRBJ1-5, with unresolved D. Looked up from germline, CDR1 is MNHNS and CDR2 is SASEGT. The CDR3 runs to 13 residues. V was shortened by 2 bases and J by 11 bases, with 13 bases between the two germline ends. CDR3 nucleotide sequence: TGTGCCAGCAGTGAACTGGCTGTAGGGTCCCAGCATTTT. This translates into CASSELAVGSQHF.

The CDR3, as DNA: TGTGCCAGCAGCGTAGGTGGTCTAGTTGACACCGGGGAGCTGTTTTTT. This sequence encodes CASSVGGLVDTGELFF. The chain couples TRBV9 to TRBJ2-2; D gene ambiguous. Per germline, CDR1 SGDLS and CDR2 YYNGEE. This CDR3 is 16 amino acids long. Between the trimmed V and J ends, which lost 0 bases and 3 bases, there was a span of 12 bases.

This chain uses TRBV27 with TRBJ2-1, with 9 nucleotides matching TRBD2. V shed 3 bases and J 9 bases; nucleotides not matched to a gene: 6. CDR1 is MNHEY, CDR2 SMNVEV, per germline (reference sequence). The CDR3 loop spans 14 amino acids. CDR3 nucleotides: TGTGCCAGCAGTTTCGCTAGCGGGGCCTCTGAGCAGTTCTTC. Encoded protein: CASSFASGASEQFF.

The chain carries TRBV5-6 and TRBJ1-2; 7 bases agree with TRBD1. Germline V gene sequence: CDR1 SGHDT, CDR2 YYEEEE. The ends lost 4 bases at V and 4 bases at J; junction bases unmatched: 7. The CDR3 consists of 14 residues. The CDR3 region is CASSETGIGYGYTF. CDR3 DNA sequence: TGTGCCAGCAGCGAGACAGGGATTGGCTATGGCTACACCTTC.

J is TRBJ2-7 and V is TRBV6-5, with D tentatively TRBD2 (5 bases). Germline V gene sequence: CDR1 MNHEY, CDR2 SVGAGI. V lost 2 bases and J lost 2, with 16 bases in between. This CDR3 spans 16 amino acids. CDR3 loop: CASSYKASGYTYEQYF. CDR3 DNA: TGTGCCAGCAGTTACAAGGCGAGCGGTTATACCTACGAGCAGTACTTC.

The chain couples TRBV6-6 to TRBJ2-1, with a possible D match to TRBD2 (6 bases). Trimming took off 6 bases at V and 6 bases at J, with 18 bases between the two ends. The CDR3 has 15 residues. CDR1 is MNHNY and CDR2 is SVGAGI in the germline V gene (reference sequence). CDR3 residues: CASRESGHRGNEQFF. The CDR3 DNA is TGTGCCAGCAGGGAGAGCGGGCATAGGGGCAATGAGCAGTTCTTC.

The rearrangement uses TRBV7-3 and TRBJ2-7; no clear D gene. The CDR3 sequence is 13 residues long. Germline V gene data show CDR1 as SGHTA and CDR2 as FQGTGA. The ends were cut back, 5 bases at V and 2 bases at J, with 10 bases in the middle. CDR3 DNA sequence: TGTGCCAGCAGCCCAACGGCTGCCTACGAGCAGTACTTC. Its protein product is CASSPTAAYEQYF. Variable domain in full (rest from reference TRBV7-3 and TRBJ2-7): GAGVSQTPSNKVTEKGKYVELRCDPISGHTALYWYRQSLGQGPEFLIYFQGTGAADDSGLPNDRFFAVRPEGSVSTLKIQRTERGDSAVYLCASSPTAAYEQYFGPGTRLTVT.

This clonotype was counted a few times. The chain links TRBV12-3 or TRBV12-4 to TRBJ2-5, with 8 positions matching TRBD1. Trimming removed 3 bases from V and 5 bases from J; junction bases left unmatched: 2. The CDR3 spans 13 residues. The CDR3, as DNA: TGTGCCAGCAGTTTTTACAGGGGGGAGACCCAGTACTTC. Its protein is CASSFYRGETQYF.

This rearrangement joins TRBV20-1 to TRBJ1-4; the D is unclear. Germline assignment: CDR1 DFQATT and CDR2 SNEGSKA (reference sequence). The CDR3 is 11 amino acids. V shed 7 bases and J shed 13 bases, with 16 bases lying between them. The chain's CDR3 is CSGGGPTGLFF. In nucleotides, the CDR3 is TGCAGTGGTGGCGGGCCGACGGGACTGTTTTTT.

This clonotype has ten or more counts. The V and J genes are TRBV7-9 and TRBJ2-7; D is unclear. Deletions cut 1 base from V and 6 bases from J, with 7 bases between. This CDR3 is 12 amino acids long. The V gene's germline CDR1 is SEHNR and CDR2 FQNEAQ (reference sequence). CDR3 loop: CASSLDSREQYF. CDR3 nucleotides: TGTGCCAGCAGCTTAGACAGCCGCGAGCAGTACTTC.

The rearrangement uses TRBV9 and TRBJ1-1, with no clear D. Germline V gene lookup returns CDR1 SGDLS and CDR2 YYNGEE. V was trimmed by 4 bases and J by 1 base, leaving 14 bases between them. There are 15 residues in the CDR3. The CDR3 bases are TGTGCCAGCAGCCCCCGGTACGGTGGGAACACTGAAGCTTTCTTT. It yields the protein CASSPRYGGNTEAFF.

This clonotype appeared many times. The chain combines TRBV5-1 with TRBJ2-1, with D possibly TRBD2 on 5 matching bases. Germline-derived CDR1 and CDR2 are SGHRS and YFSETQ. V was clipped by 8 bases and J by 1 base, with 13 bases between them. This CDR3 spans 14 amino acids. CDR3 region: CASSPGDSYNEQFF. The CDR3 bases are TGCGCCAGTTCCCCCGGGGATTCCTACAATGAGCAGTTCTTC.

The chain carries TRBV29-1 and TRBJ2-4; the match to TRBD1 covers 10 bases. The CDR3 is 12 residues long. The germline V gene encodes CDR1 SQVTM and CDR2 ANQGSEA. The V and J ends lost 7 bases and 5 bases, in that order; junction bases with no gene match: 2. CDR3 protein: CSAGQGENIQYF. The DNA for the CDR3 is TGCAGCGCTGGACAGGGGGAAAACATTCAGTACTTC.

The chain links TRBV4-3 to TRBJ2-1; possible D gene TRBD2, 7 bases. The germline V gene has CDR1 LGHNA and CDR2 YSLEER. This CDR3 comprises 14 residues. Trimming pared 4 bases from V and 7 bases from J, leaving 14 bases between. This CDR3 is CASSPTEGGNEQFF. As DNA, the CDR3 is TGCGCCAGCAGCCCCACGGAGGGGGGGAATGAGCAGTTCTTC.

This clonotype was seen more than once but under ten times. The V and J genes are TRBV5-1 and TRBJ2-1; 7 bases align to TRBD1. J lost 7 bases, V lost 0 bases, and 7 bases had no gene match. Germline V gene data show CDR1 as SGHRS and CDR2 as YFSETQ. The length of the CDR3 is 15 residues. The CDR3 DNA is TGCGCCAGCAGCTTGGCCGACAGGGTCGTAAATGAGCAGTTCTTC. Its translation: CASSLADRVVNEQFF.

This clonotype has a handful of counts. The genes are TRBV12-3 or TRBV12-4 and TRBJ1-2; D uncertain. The CDR3 totals 13 residues. Trimming removed 6 bases from V and 4 bases from J, with 12 bases in between. CDR3 sequence: CASSSNEGYGYTF. The CDR3 DNA reads as TGTGCCAGCAGCTCAAATGAGGGCTATGGCTACACCTTC.

The chain carries TRBV12-3 or TRBV12-4 and TRBJ2-7; 8 nucleotides agree with TRBD2. J was trimmed by 6 bases and V by 6 bases; bases with no gene match: 10. The CDR3 loop spans 14 amino acids. The CDR3 is CASRETGTRIEQYF. DNA for the CDR3: TGTGCCAGCAGGGAAACCGGGACTAGGATCGAGCAGTACTTC.

This chain links TRBV4-3 with TRBJ2-2; no definite D call. The CDR3 runs 15 residues. V lost 0 bases, J lost 3 bases, and 8 bases lay in between. Germline V gene sequence: CDR1 LGHNA, CDR2 YSLEER. The CDR3 DNA is TGCGCCAGCAGCCAAGAGAGGACCTACACCGGGGAGCTGTTTTTT. It translates to CASSQERTYTGELFF.